This TCR beta chain was captured by sequencing in a study of T cells after yellow fever vaccination. Study-wide results and caveats: Abundant clonotypes (contaminants from the bulk population) could be present in FACS-sorted repertoires.

Germline lookup yields CDR1 SGHTA and CDR2 FQGNSA. The CDR3 contains 15 residues. J gave up 4 bases and V 6 bases, and 9 bases lay outside the gene matches. This clonotype was recorded a few times. The target antigen is unknown. MiXCR, applied by TCRdb to the 5' RACE reads, yields one record per CDR3 protein. This table has 170,000 or so distinct CDR3 sequences, approximately 6.2% appearing once. V is TRBV7-2 and J is TRBJ2-3, with 8 bases matching TRBD2. Sequences were derived from CD4+ T cells sorted from PBMCs, sampled on the day of the first yellow fever vaccination. The source is a man aged 18 to 29 who received the YFV17D yellow fever vaccine. In DNA, the CDR3 is TGTGCCAGCAGTAGGGCCCCGGGGGGGCCAGATACGCAGTATTTT. Residues: CASSRAPGGPDTQYF.